These 26 T cell receptor beta chains originate from one sample sequenced in a study of cytomegalovirus exposure and HLA in healthy donors. Vbeta (60) and Jbeta (13) primers were used in the PCR. TCRdb's table, derived via immunoSEQ multiplex PCR, lists solely in-frame clones and lacks some. The sample consists of some 220,000 clones, 75% to 85% of them appearing once. Source material: PBMCs. Receptors originate from a woman aged 60-70 years in good health and CMV-seropositive.

CDR3 sequence reads: CASSLLSGRISNEQFF. The CDR3 region has the DNA TGTGCCAGCAGTTTACTCTCAGGCCGGATTTCAAATGAGCAGTTCTTC. The chain carries TRBV28 and TRBJ2-1; D unclear. Germline CDR1 MDHEN, CDR2 SYDVKM. Trimming removed 2 bases from V and 7 bases from J, with 18 bases in between. The CDR3 covers 16 residues.

The V gene is TRBV21-1, the J gene TRBJ2-4; TRBD1 is the table's D call and was not checked against the DNA. TRBV21-1 is a recognized pseudogene. This CDR3 is built from 22 residues. The CDR3 loop is CASSIGPGLGLRRPSIKNIQYF. The CDR3 DNA reads as TGTGCCAGCAGCATAGGTCCAGGGTTAGGCTTGCGGCGGCCGTCTATCAAGAACATTCAGTACTTC.

This clone appeared once. This chain joins TRBV30 and TRBJ2-6; 7 bases map to TRBD1. There are 15 residues in the CDR3. Losses at the gene ends were 6 bases for V and 0 bases for J; bases not matched to a gene: 5. In germline, CDR1 is GTSNPN, CDR2 SVGIG (reference sequence). For the CDR3, the DNA is TGTGCCTGCCCGACAGGGAGCTCTGGGGCCAACGTCCTGACTTTC. The encoded protein is CACPTGSSGANVLTF.

This clone has a handful of counts. The chain is built from TRBV7-9 and TRBJ1-3, with 7 bases lining up with TRBD1. V was clipped by 4 bases and J by 3 bases; unmatched bases: 6. From germline, CDR1 is SEHNR and CDR2 FQNEAQ (reference sequence). This CDR3 has 15 residues. The chain's CDR3 is CASSSRGDDGNTIYF. As DNA, the CDR3 is TGTGCCAGCAGCTCCAGGGGGGATGATGGAAACACCATATATTTT.

The chain uses TRBV19 and TRBJ1-1; TRBD1 agrees at 9 bases. Germline CDR1 LNHDA, CDR2 SQIVND (reference sequence). V shed 5 bases and J 5 bases; nucleotides not matched to a gene: 6. The CDR3 totals 14 residues. This chain's CDR3 is CASSHRGLLTEAFF. The CDR3 nucleotides are TGTGCCAGTAGTCACAGGGGGCTGTTAACTGAAGCTTTCTTT. The whole variable domain, filled in from reference TRBV19 and TRBJ1-1, reads DGGITQSPKYLFRKEGQNVTLSCEQNLNHDAMYWYRQDPGQGLRLIYYSQIVNDFQKGDIAEGYSVSREKKESFPLTVTSAQKNPTAFYLCASSHRGLLTEAFFGQGTRLTVV.

This chain joins TRBV28 and TRBJ2-1, with D perhaps matching TRBD2 (6 bases). The germline V gene has CDR1 MDHEN and CDR2 SYDVKM. The ends were cut back, 3 bases at V and 7 bases at J, with 16 bases in the middle. The CDR3 contains 15 residues. CDR3 coding DNA: TGTGCCAGCAGTTTCGGGCGGGGTTGGGGGAATGAGCAGTTCTTC. This gives the protein CASSFGRGWGNEQFF. The complete variable domain, with remaining parts taken from reference TRBV28 and TRBJ2-1, reads DVKVTQSSRYLVKRTGEKVFLECVQDMDHENMFWYRQDPGLGLRLIYFSYDVKMKEKGDIPEGYSVSREKKERFSLILESASTNQTSMYLCASSFGRGWGNEQFFGPGTRLTVL.

Only a few counts were recorded for this clone. This chain connects TRBV19 to TRBJ2-7; 7 positions agree with TRBD1. CDR1 and CDR2 (germline): LNHDA, SQIVND (reference sequence). J gave up 6 bases and V 5 bases, and 7 bases lay outside the gene matches. This CDR3 is 13 amino acids long. The DNA for the CDR3 is TGTGCCAGTAGTTCCCAGACAGGGACCGAGCAGTACTTC. Translation gives CASSSQTGTEQYF. Together with reference TRBV19 and TRBJ2-7, the CDR3 gives the full variable domain: DGGITQSPKYLFRKEGQNVTLSCEQNLNHDAMYWYRQDPGQGLRLIYYSQIVNDFQKGDIAEGYSVSREKKESFPLTVTSAQKNPTAFYLCASSSQTGTEQYFGPGTRLTVT.

The chain employs TRBV7-9 and TRBJ1-6; D might be TRBD1 (6 bases). V lost 2 bases, J lost 7 bases, and 9 bases lay in between. Germline V gene sequence: CDR1 SEHNR, CDR2 FQNEAQ (reference sequence). This CDR3 is built from 14 residues. As DNA, the CDR3 is TGTGCCAGCAGCTTAACAGGGTCAAATTCACCCCTCCACTTT. This translates into CASSLTGSNSPLHF.

This rearrangement joins TRBV19 to TRBJ1-5; D may be TRBD1 (5 bases). This CDR3 has 18 residues. V was clipped by 2 bases and J by 2 bases, with 19 bases between them. From germline, CDR1 is LNHDA and CDR2 SQIVND (reference sequence). Here the CDR3 DNA reads TGTGCCAGTAGTATAATTCAGGGTGCCCCCGAGGGCAATCAGCCCCAGCATTTT. Translating it yields CASSIIQGAPEGNQPQHF.

The rearrangement joins TRBV18 to TRBJ2-7; 8 nucleotides align to TRBD1. The CDR3 length is 15 residues. The germline CDR1 and CDR2 sequences are KGHSH and LQKENI. V lost 1 base and J lost 2; bases outside the gene matches: 4. The CDR3: CASSPRVTGAYEQYF. The CDR3 coding sequence is TGTGCCAGCTCACCACGGGTGACAGGGGCCTACGAGCAGTACTTC.

This rearrangement joins TRBV5-1 to TRBJ2-1; 7 nucleotides align to TRBD1. The CDR3 totals 16 residues. Trimming cost V 4 bases and J 3 bases; bases outside gene matches: 10. Germline CDR1 SGHRS, CDR2 YFSETQ. CDR3 protein: CASSKRQGLRYNEQFF. The CDR3 DNA follows: TGCGCCAGCAGCAAACGACAGGGTCTCCGCTACAATGAGCAGTTCTTC. Using reference TRBV5-1 and TRBJ2-1 for the parts outside the CDR3, the full variable domain is KAGVTQTPRYLIKTRGQQVTLSCSPISGHRSVSWYQQTPGQGLQFLFEYFSETQRNKGNFPGRFSGRQFSNSRSEMNVSTLELGDSALYLCASSKRQGLRYNEQFFGPGTRLTVL.

This chain connects TRBV7-2 to TRBJ2-1, with 11 bases identical to TRBD2. Unmatched junction bases numbered 2, after V lost 4 bases and J lost 3 bases. CDR1 and CDR2 from the germline V gene are SGHTA and FQGNSA. The CDR3 runs to 15 residues. CDR3 amino acids: CASSYTSGSYNEQFF. The CDR3 nucleotides are TGTGCCAGCAGCTACACTAGCGGGAGCTACAATGAGCAGTTCTTC. Full variable domain (outside the CDR3, taken from reference TRBV7-2 and TRBJ2-1): GAGVSQSPSNKVTEKGKDVELRCDPISGHTALYWYRQSLGQGLEFLIYFQGNSAPDKSGLPSDRFSAERTGGSVSTLTIQRTQQEDSAVYLCASSYTSGSYNEQFFGPGTRLTVL.

This clone was recorded a few times. The chain joins TRBV12-5 to TRBJ2-7, with a weak D call TRBD2 (6 bases). Germline V gene lookup returns CDR1 LGHNT and CDR2 FRNRAP. The CDR3 length is 14 residues. V lost 4 bases and J 0 bases, leaving 10 bases between the germline ends. CDR3 nucleotides: TGTGCTAGTGGTTCTTACGGGAGCTCCTACGAGCAGTACTTC. Encoded protein: CASGSYGSSYEQYF.

This clone has only a few counts. The V and J genes are TRBV6-1 and TRBJ1-5; weak D call: TRBD1 (6 bases). The CDR3 has 14 amino acids. Per the germline V gene, CDR1 is MNHNS and CDR2 is SASEGT. V dropped 7 bases and J dropped 4 bases, with 14 bases sitting between them. In DNA form, the CDR3 reads TGTGCCAGCATTCCCGGGACACCAAATCAGCCCCAGCATTTT. Protein product: CASIPGTPNQPQHF.

The genes are TRBV5-1 and TRBJ1-2; the match to TRBD1 covers 9 bases. The CDR3 is 17 residues long. Looked up from germline, CDR1 is SGHRS and CDR2 is YFSETQ. Trimming at V came to 4 bases and at J to 4 bases, leaving 14 bases not matched to a gene. The CDR3 sequence: CASSRRDRGDFGYGYTF. CDR3 in DNA: TGCGCCAGCAGCCGCCGAGACAGGGGGGATTTTGGCTATGGCTACACCTTC.

The table lists this clone with a few counts. The CDR3 DNA sequence: TGTGCCAGCAGTCGGGAAGGGGGATTGTCCATGAACACTGAAGCTTTCTTT. As protein: CASSREGGLSMNTEAFF. J is TRBJ1-1 and V is TRBV5-4; tentative D call: TRBD1 (6 bases). CDR1 is SGHNT, CDR2 YYREEE, per germline (reference sequence). The ends were cut back, 5 bases at V and 0 bases at J, with 20 bases in the middle. CDR3 length: 17 residues.

The chain has TRBV7-6 and TRBJ1-6; perhaps TRBD1 as D (6 bases). Germline-derived CDR1 and CDR2 are SGHVS and FNYEAQ. The CDR3 has 14 residues. Trimming took off 4 bases at V and 15 bases at J, with 19 bases between the two ends. The CDR3 nucleotides are TGTGCCAGCAGCTCGGGTTTATCAGGGGTGCTCCTCCACTTT. Translated, it gives CASSSGLSGVLLHF.

The chain is built from TRBV19 and TRBJ2-5; 10 bases line up with TRBD2. CDR1 is LNHDA, CDR2 SQIVND, per germline (reference sequence). J gave up 4 bases and V 5 bases, and 7 bases lay outside the gene matches. The CDR3 contains 15 residues. The CDR3 DNA follows: TGTGCCAGTAGTCCTAGCGGGAGAATAGGAGAGACCCAGTACTTC. It translates to CASSPSGRIGETQYF.

J is TRBJ1-3 and V is TRBV9, with D perhaps matching TRBD1 (5 bases). V lost 3 bases and J 3 bases, leaving 10 bases between the germline ends. The CDR3 consists of 14 residues. Germline loops: CDR1 SGDLS, CDR2 YYNGEE. DNA of the CDR3: TGTGCCAGCAGCGGACAGAGGATTGGAAACACCATATATTTT. Its protein product is CASSGQRIGNTIYF. Using reference TRBV9 and TRBJ1-3 for the parts outside the CDR3, the full variable domain is DSGVTQTPKHLITATGQRVTLRCSPRSGDLSVYWYQQSLDQGLQFLIQYYNGEERAKGNILERFSAQQFPDLHSELNLSSLELGDSALYFCASSGQRIGNTIYFGEGSWLTVV.

The chain joins TRBV5-1 to TRBJ2-1, with TRBD1 matching 7 bases. V shed 4 bases, J shed 0 bases, and the junction held 4 bases outside the gene matches. Germline V gene lookup returns CDR1 SGHRS and CDR2 YFSETQ. This CDR3 is built from 15 residues. The CDR3 DNA reads as TGCGCCAGCAGCCCGACAGGGAGCTCCTACAATGAGCAGTTCTTC. Translated, it gives CASSPTGSSYNEQFF.

In this sample, this clone turned up a few times. This chain links TRBV4-3 with TRBJ1-2; 9 nucleotides line up with TRBD1. CDR3 length: 15 residues. Germline V gene data show CDR1 as LGHNA and CDR2 as YSLEER. Unmatched junction bases numbered 5, after V lost 1 base and J lost 5 bases. CDR3 DNA sequence: TGCGCCAGCAGCCAAGTCGGGACAGGGAGATATGGCTACACCTTC. Translation gives CASSQVGTGRYGYTF.

This clone was seen only once. V is TRBV5-1 and J is TRBJ1-1, with 10 bases lining up with TRBD1. V lost 5 bases and J lost 6; bases outside the gene matches: 16. The CDR3 is made up of 17 amino acids. Germline V gene lookup returns CDR1 SGHRS and CDR2 YFSETQ. The CDR3 region is CASRPTPGTGEWAEAFF. CDR3 DNA: TGCGCCAGCAGACCCACTCCCGGGACAGGGGAGTGGGCTGAAGCTTTCTTT.

V gene TRBV5-1 combines with J gene TRBJ2-1; 7 bases line up with TRBD2. CDR3 size: 15 residues. Germline CDR1 and CDR2: SGHRS and YFSETQ. The trim removed 5 bases at V and 10 bases at J, leaving 15 bases unmatched. The CDR3 sequence is CASSSPREALGEQFF. The DNA for the CDR3 is TGCGCCAGCAGTTCCCCCCGGGAGGCCCTCGGGGAGCAGTTCTTC.

The gene calls are TRBV27 and TRBJ1-1, with D perhaps matching TRBD1 (5 bases). The CDR3 runs 13 residues. Per germline, CDR1 MNHEY and CDR2 SMNVEV (reference sequence). V dropped 4 bases and J dropped 1 base, with 7 bases sitting between them. The CDR3 nucleotides are TGTGCCAGCAGTTCCGGGGGGAACACTGAAGCTTTCTTT. Translated, it gives CASSSGGNTEAFF.

This clone appeared a single time. The CDR3 region has the DNA TGTGCCTGGAGCCTCACAGGGTTCGGTGGCTACACCTTC. It encodes CAWSLTGFGGYTF. The rearrangement uses TRBV30 and TRBJ1-2, with a possible D match to TRBD1 (6 bases). Trimming pared 3 bases from V and 7 bases from J, leaving 15 bases between. The CDR3 is made up of 13 amino acids. Looked up from germline, CDR1 is GTSNPN and CDR2 is SVGIG (reference sequence). Full variable domain (rest looked up from reference TRBV30 and TRBJ1-2): SQTIHQWPATLVQPVGSPLSLECTVEGTSNPNLYWYRQAAGRGLQLLFYSVGIGQISSEVPQNLSASRPQDRQFILSSKKLLLSDSGFYLCAWSLTGFGGYTFGSGTRLTVV.

V usage is TRBV6-5 and J usage is TRBJ1-2; 10 bases fit TRBD1. The length of the CDR3 is 15 residues. The ends lost 2 bases at V and 0 bases at J; junction bases unmatched: 0. Per the germline V gene, CDR1 is MNHEY and CDR2 is SVGAGI. The CDR3 loop is CASSYGTGANYGYTF. The CDR3 DNA reads TGTGCCAGCAGTTACGGGACAGGGGCTAACTATGGCTACACCTTC.